The next 8 T cell receptor beta chains were all read from a single sample in a study of cytomegalovirus exposure and HLA in healthy donors. 13 Jbeta primers and 60 Vbeta primers were used for the PCR. The table came from immunoSEQ multiplex PCR; TCRdb's copy has only in-frame clones and leaves some out. The listing records 55,000 to 75,000 clones. Sequences were obtained from PBMCs. These receptors all come from a woman in her twenties or thirties in good health and CMV-seronegative.

V gene TRBV27 combines with J gene TRBJ2-7; 8 nucleotides line up with TRBD2. CDR3 length equals 16 residues. Germline V lookup: CDR1 MNHEY, CDR2 SMNVEV (reference sequence). Trimming removed 0 bases from V and 3 bases from J; junction bases left unmatched: 7. CDR3: CASSLSAGGHGYEQYF. CDR3 nucleotides: TGTGCCAGCAGTTTATCGGCGGGGGGACACGGCTACGAGCAGTACTTC.

The chain recombines TRBV2 with TRBJ2-6; D remains ambiguous. The CDR3 contains 16 residues. CDR1 and CDR2 (germline): SNHLY, FYNNEI. Deletions cut 1 base from V and 0 bases from J, with 7 bases between. The CDR3 loop is CASSEGALSGANVLTF. The CDR3 DNA follows: TGTGCCAGCAGTGAAGGGGCCCTCTCTGGGGCCAACGTCCTGACTTTC.

This chain uses TRBV19 with TRBJ2-1; 11 positions agree with TRBD2. The CDR3 sequence is 17 residues long. CDR1 is LNHDA, CDR2 SQIVND, per germline (reference sequence). J gave up 8 bases and V 6 bases, and 15 bases lay outside the gene matches. The CDR3 DNA reads as TGTGCCAGTAGCACTACTACCGAACTAGCGGGAGTTGATGAGCAGTTCTTC. Encoded protein: CASSTTTELAGVDEQFF.

The CDR3 bases are TGTGCCAGCCGGCAGGCGGGAGGGTACAATGAGCAGTTCTTC. Translation: CASRQAGGYNEQFF. V usage is TRBV27 and J usage is TRBJ2-1, with 9 bases aligning to TRBD2. Germline CDR1 is MNHEY and CDR2 is SMNVEV (reference sequence). With 8 bases clipped from V and 4 bases from J, the junction kept 6 bases outside the gene matches. The CDR3 covers 14 residues.

The chain links TRBV9 to TRBJ2-7; the match to TRBD2 covers 8 bases. This CDR3 region has 17 residues. The trim removed 4 bases at V and 0 bases at J, leaving 12 bases unmatched. Germline CDR1 is SGDLS and CDR2 is YYNGEE. Written as DNA, the CDR3 is TGTGCCAGCAGCCCGACAACGGCGGGGGGACGCTCCTACGAGCAGTACTTC. This encodes CASSPTTAGGRSYEQYF.

The V call is TRBV4-2, the J call TRBJ1-1; 9 bases line up with TRBD1. Germline V gene lookup returns CDR1 LGHNA and CDR2 YNFKEQ. CDR3 length: 20 amino acids. After removal of 5 bases from V and 1 base from J, the junction contained 20 bases not matched to a gene. Here the CDR3 reads CASSASTGGGLPAQNTEAFF. CDR3 coding DNA: TGTGCCAGCAGCGCCTCCACAGGGGGCGGGTTACCGGCCCAGAACACTGAAGCTTTCTTT.

V is TRBV19 and J is TRBJ2-7, with 10 bases that match TRBD1. Germline lookup yields CDR1 LNHDA and CDR2 SQIVND (reference sequence). Trimming removed 5 bases from V and 3 bases from J; junction bases left unmatched: 7. The CDR3 covers 15 residues. The CDR3 protein is CASSFGTGENYEQYF. The CDR3, as DNA: TGTGCCAGTAGTTTTGGGACAGGGGAGAACTACGAGCAGTACTTC. The complete variable domain, with remaining parts taken from reference TRBV19 and TRBJ2-7, reads DGGITQSPKYLFRKEGQNVTLSCEQNLNHDAMYWYRQDPGQGLRLIYYSQIVNDFQKGDIAEGYSVSREKKESFPLTVTSAQKNPTAFYLCASSFGTGENYEQYFGPGTRLTVT.

The CDR3 nucleotides read TGTGCCTGGAGTCCAGACTATGGCTACACCTTC. Translated, it gives CAWSPDYGYTF. The J gene is TRBJ1-2, the V gene TRBV30; D not certain. CDR1 GTSNPN and CDR2 SVGIG come from the germline V gene (reference sequence). The germline V and J ends were trimmed by 2 bases and 3 bases, with 4 bases remaining between them. This CDR3 region has 11 residues.